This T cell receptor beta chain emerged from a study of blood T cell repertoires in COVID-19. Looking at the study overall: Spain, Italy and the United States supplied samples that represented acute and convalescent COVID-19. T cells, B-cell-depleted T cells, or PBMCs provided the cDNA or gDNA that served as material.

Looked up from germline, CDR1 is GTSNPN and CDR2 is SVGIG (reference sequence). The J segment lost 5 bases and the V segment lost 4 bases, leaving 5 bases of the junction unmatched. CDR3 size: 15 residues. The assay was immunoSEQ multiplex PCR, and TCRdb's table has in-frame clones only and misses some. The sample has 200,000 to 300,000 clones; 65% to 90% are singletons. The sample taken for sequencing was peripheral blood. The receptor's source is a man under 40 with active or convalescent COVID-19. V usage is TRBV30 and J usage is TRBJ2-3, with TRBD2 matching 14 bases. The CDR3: CAWTTSGGGVDTQYF. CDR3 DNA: TGTGCCTGGACGACTAGCGGGGGGGGTGTAGATACGCAGTATTTT.